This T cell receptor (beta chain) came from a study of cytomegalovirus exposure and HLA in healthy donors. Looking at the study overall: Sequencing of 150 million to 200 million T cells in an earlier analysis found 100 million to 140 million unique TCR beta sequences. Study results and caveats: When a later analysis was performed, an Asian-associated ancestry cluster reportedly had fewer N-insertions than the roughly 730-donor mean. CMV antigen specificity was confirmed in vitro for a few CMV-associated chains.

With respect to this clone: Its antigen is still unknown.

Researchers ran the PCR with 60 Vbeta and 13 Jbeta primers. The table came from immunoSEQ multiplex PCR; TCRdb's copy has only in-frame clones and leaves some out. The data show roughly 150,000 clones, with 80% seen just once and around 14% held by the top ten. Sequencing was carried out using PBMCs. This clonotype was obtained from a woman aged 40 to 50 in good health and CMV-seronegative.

The CDR3 coding sequence is TGTGCCAGCAGCCACGACAGGGGTGCCGGCTACACCTTC. Translating it yields CASSHDRGAGYTF. This chain connects TRBV7-3 to TRBJ1-2, with 8 bases lining up with TRBD1. CDR3 length: 13 residues. The germline V gene encodes CDR1 SGHTA and CDR2 FQGTGA. The V gene end was trimmed by 5 bases and the J gene end by 8 bases; junction bases not matched to a gene: 7. The whole variable domain, filled in from reference TRBV7-3 and TRBJ1-2, reads GAGVSQTPSNKVTEKGKYVELRCDPISGHTALYWYRQSLGQGPEFLIYFQGTGAADDSGLPNDRFFAVRPEGSVSTLKIQRTERGDSAVYLCASSHDRGAGYTFGSGTRLTVV.